This T cell receptor (beta chain) was identified in a study of radiation and T cells in renal cell carcinoma. Across the study: Nephrectomy followed 15 Gy stereotactic body radiation by 4 weeks.

Assay: immunoSEQ multiplex PCR; the TCRdb copy retains only in-frame clones and omits some. Of 130,000 or so clones in the sample, over 65% were seen once. There are 16 residues in the CDR3. Germline CDR1 SGHRS, CDR2 YFSETQ. V was shortened by 2 bases and J by 0 bases, with 12 bases between the two germline ends. Specified time point: baseline pretreatment blood. The treatment was: 15 Gy SBRT to primary tumor, nephrectomy 4 weeks later. This renal cell carcinoma was of the clear cell type. The sequence derives from a woman between 50 and 59 years old with renal cell carcinoma. V is TRBV5-1 and J is TRBJ1-5; unclear D gene. Material: blood, obtained from a patient whose treatment included radiotherapy and nephrectomy. The DNA of the CDR3 is TGCGCCAGCAGCTTCTACGGCAGCTATAGCAATCAGCCCCAGCATTTT. It specifies CASSFYGSYSNQPQHF.